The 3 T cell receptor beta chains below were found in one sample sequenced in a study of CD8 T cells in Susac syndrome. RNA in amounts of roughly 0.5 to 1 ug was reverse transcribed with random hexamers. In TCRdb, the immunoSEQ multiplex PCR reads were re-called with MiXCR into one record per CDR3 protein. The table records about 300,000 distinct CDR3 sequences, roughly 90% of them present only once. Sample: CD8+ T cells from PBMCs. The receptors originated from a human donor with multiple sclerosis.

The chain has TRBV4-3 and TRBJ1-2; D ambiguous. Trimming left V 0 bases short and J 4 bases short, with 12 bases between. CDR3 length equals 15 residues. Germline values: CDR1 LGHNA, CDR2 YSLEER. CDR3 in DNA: TGCGCCAGCAGCCAAGATCCCCCAGGTTCCTATGGCTACACCTTC. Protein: CASSQDPPGSYGYTF.

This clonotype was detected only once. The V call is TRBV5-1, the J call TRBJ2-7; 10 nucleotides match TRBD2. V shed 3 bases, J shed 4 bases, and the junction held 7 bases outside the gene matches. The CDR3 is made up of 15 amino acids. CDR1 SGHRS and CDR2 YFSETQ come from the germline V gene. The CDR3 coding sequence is TGCGCCAGCAGCTCGCCCAGCGGGAGGGCGTACGAGCAGTACTTC. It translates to CASSSPSGRAYEQYF.

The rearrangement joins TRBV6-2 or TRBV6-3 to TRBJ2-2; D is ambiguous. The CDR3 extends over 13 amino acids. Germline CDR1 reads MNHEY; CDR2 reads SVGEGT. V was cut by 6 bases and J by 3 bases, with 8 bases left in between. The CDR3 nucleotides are TGTGCCAGCAGCCACAAGGACACCGGGGAGCTGTTTTTT. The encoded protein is CASSHKDTGELFF.